What follows is one TCR beta chain and its context. This specimen comes from a study of blood T cell repertoires in COVID-19. On the study more broadly: Samples taken during acute and convalescent COVID-19 were collected in the United States, Italy and Spain.

Deletions cut 1 base from V and 1 base from J, with 13 bases between. The CDR3 consists of 16 residues. Germline V lookup: CDR1 SEHNR, CDR2 FQNEAQ (reference sequence). This table comes from immunoSEQ multiplex PCR, and its TCRdb copy is limited to in-frame clones, with some not included. The sample holds 35,000 to 45,000 clones, 85% seen once. Sequencing used peripheral blood. The chain carries TRBV7-9 and TRBJ2-5, with a possible D match to TRBD2 (6 bases). The sequence derives from a human donor in a cohort sampled during active COVID-19. The CDR3 is CASSLVSSRGQETQYF. The CDR3 region has the DNA TGTGCCAGCAGCTTAGTGTCCTCGCGGGGCCAAGAGACCCAGTACTTC.